This entry is about one TCR beta chain. Its antigen is as yet unknown. The entry originates in a study of cytomegalovirus exposure and HLA in healthy donors. Study-wide background: Caucasian-associated ancestry cluster membership applied to around 76% of nearly 400 genotyped donors.

The PCR was carried out with 60 Vbeta primers and 13 Jbeta primers. Data came from immunoSEQ multiplex PCR; TCRdb stores just in-frame clones and leaves some out. This table has around 200,000 clones, about 83% appearing once. Regarding the study as a whole: Analysis performed later showed TCR beta chains linked to HLA being more clonally expanded than equally common others.

There are 13 residues in the CDR3. Unmatched junction bases numbered 3, after V lost 2 bases and J lost 5 bases. Germline CDR1 and CDR2: SQVTM and ANQGSEA. The source of this sequence is a man aged 35 to 55 in good health and CMV-seronegative. The chain is built from TRBV29-1 and TRBJ2-1; 7 bases are shared with TRBD2. Sequenced sample: PBMCs. Written as DNA, the CDR3 is TGCAGCGTTGAACCCCTAGCGGACAATGAGCAGTTCTTC. Its protein product is CSVEPLADNEQFF.